The rows below give T cell receptor beta chains drawn from one sample of a study of shared clonotypes between healthy human individuals. TCRdb's copy holds only in-frame clones and misses some; the assay was immunoSEQ multiplex PCR. The sample contains 950,000 to 1,100,000 clones, about 84% of which appear only once. Specimen: memory CD4+ T cells from PBMCs. The receptors were sampled from a man between 18 and 29 years old in good health. Some clones in this sample may be carry-over from other donors' samples. Each CDR3 is given with its conserved first and last residue. The D gene is left open where the match is weak. Only some rows state a clone size, as once, few, many or a class for expanded clones.

V: TRBV18
D: TRBD1
size: once
J: TRBJ2-1
CDR3: CASSLRTGVSYNEQFF
DNA: TGTGCCAGCTCACTGAGGACAGGGGTATCCTACAATGAGCAGTTCTTC

V: TRBV7-6
D: TRBD1
size: -
J: TRBJ2-3
CDR3: CASSLDTGQGARDTQYF
DNA: TGTGCCAGCAGCTTGGATACGGGACAGGGGGCCAGGGATACGCAGTATTTT

V: TRBV19
D: -
size: few
J: TRBJ1-2
CDR3: CASSIKGNIYGYTF
DNA: TGTGCCAGTAGTATAAAGGGGAACATCTATGGCTACACCTTC

V: TRBV19
D: -
size: -
J: TRBJ1-2
CDR3: CATMGNNYGYTF
DNA: TGTGCCACCATGGGGAATAACTATGGCTACACCTTC

V: TRBV10-3
D: TRBD1
size: -
J: TRBJ2-3
CDR3: CAISRGPGQGSNTDTQYF
DNA: TGTGCCATCAGTCGCGGACCGGGACAGGGGTCAAACACAGATACGCAGTATTTT

V: TRBV11-2
D: -
size: -
J: TRBJ2-7
CDR3: CASSLDLLGHEQYF
DNA: TGTGCCAGCAGCTTAGATCTTTTGGGGCACGAGCAGTACTTC

V: TRBV28
D: -
size: -
J: TRBJ1-1
CDR3: CASSLWEGTTEAFF
DNA: TGTGCCAGCAGTTTATGGGAGGGGACGACTGAAGCTTTCTTT

V: TRBV5-6
D: -
size: -
J: TRBJ1-2
CDR3: CASSFDWAASYGYTF
DNA: TGTGCCAGCAGCTTCGACTGGGCGGCAAGTTATGGCTACACCTTC

V: TRBV5-1
D: TRBD1
size: -
J: TRBJ1-1
CDR3: CASSSNPGGTEAFF
DNA: TGCGCCAGCAGCTCGAACCCAGGGGGCACTGAAGCTTTCTTT

V: TRBV27
D: TRBD1
size: -
J: TRBJ2-2
CDR3: CASSLPGTGNTGELFF
DNA: TGTGCCAGCAGTTTACCGGGGACAGGGAACACCGGGGAGCTGTTTTTT

V: TRBV4-3
D: TRBD1
size: once
J: TRBJ1-1
CDR3: CASSRKQGTEAFF
DNA: TGCGCCAGCAGCCGCAAACAGGGGACTGAAGCTTTCTTT

V: TRBV4-3
D: TRBD1
size: -
J: TRBJ1-1
CDR3: CASSQGGTGGVTEAFF
DNA: TGCGCCAGCAGCCAAGGTGGGACAGGGGGCGTCACTGAAGCTTTCTTT

V: TRBV4-1
D: TRBD1
size: -
J: TRBJ2-3
CDR3: CASSQESTGGVTDTQYF
DNA: TGCGCCAGCAGCCAAGAGTCGACAGGGGGCGTCACAGATACGCAGTATTTT

V: TRBV6-4
D: TRBD1
size: once
J: TRBJ1-2
CDR3: CASSESGTGANYGYTF
DNA: TGTGCCAGCAGTGAGTCCGGGACAGGGGCTAACTATGGCTACACCTTC

V: TRBV2
D: -
size: -
J: TRBJ2-7
CDR3: CASSRGTASSYEQYF
DNA: TGTGCCAGCAGCCGAGGGACGGCGAGCTCCTACGAGCAGTACTTC

V: TRBV19
D: -
size: -
J: TRBJ1-5
CDR3: CASSNIFFGNQPQHF
DNA: TGTGCCAGTAGTAACATCTTTTTTGGCAATCAGCCCCAGCATTTT

V: TRBV28
D: -
size: -
J: TRBJ2-7
CDR3: CASCPGGTSYEQYF
DNA: TGTGCCAGTTGCCCGGGCGGGACCTCCTACGAGCAGTACTTC

V: TRBV11-2
D: -
size: -
J: TRBJ2-4
CDR3: CASSSRQSIQYF
DNA: TGTGCCAGCAGCTCCCGGCAGAGCATTCAGTACTTC

V: TRBV27
D: TRBD1
size: -
J: TRBJ2-7
CDR3: CASSRQGAAYEQYF
DNA: TGTGCCAGCAGCCGACAGGGGGCTGCCTACGAGCAGTACTTC

V: TRBV30
D: -
size: -
J: TRBJ1-1
CDR3: CAWSPEASTEAFF
DNA: TGTGCCTGGAGTCCAGAGGCGAGCACTGAAGCTTTCTTT

V: TRBV28
D: TRBD1
size: -
J: TRBJ2-7
CDR3: CASSFGDRTSYEQYF
DNA: TGTGCCAGCAGTTTCGGGGACAGGACGTCCTACGAGCAGTACTTC

V: TRBV28
D: -
size: few
J: TRBJ1-2
CDR3: CASSLGMGLINYGYTF
DNA: TGTGCCAGCAGTTTAGGGATGGGACTAATTAACTATGGCTACACCTTC

V: TRBV10-1
D: -
size: -
J: TRBJ2-1
CDR3: CASNRDGSDEQFF
DNA: TGCGCCAGCAACCGTGATGGTTCCGATGAGCAGTTCTTC

V: TRBV30
D: -
size: few
J: TRBJ1-6
CDR3: CAWSVGSYNSPLHF
DNA: TGTGCCTGGAGTGTCGGTTCCTATAATTCACCCCTCCACTTT

V: TRBV28
D: -
size: -
J: TRBJ1-4
CDR3: CASSLWGMSNEKLFF
DNA: TGTGCCAGCAGTTTATGGGGGATGAGTAATGAAAAACTGTTTTTT

V: TRBV6-4
D: TRBD1
size: -
J: TRBJ1-2
CDR3: CASSFQGEGGYTF
DNA: TGTGCCAGCAGCTTCCAGGGGGAGGGTGGCTACACCTTC

V: TRBV4-1
D: -
size: -
J: TRBJ2-5
CDR3: CASSQDITGAQETQYF
DNA: TGCGCCAGCAGCCAAGATATAACAGGAGCCCAAGAGACCCAGTACTTC

V: TRBV18
D: -
size: -
J: TRBJ2-5
CDR3: CASSPIEEGETQYF
DNA: TGTGCCAGCTCACCTATCGAGGAAGGAGAGACCCAGTACTTC

V: TRBV5-4
D: TRBD1
size: -
J: TRBJ1-1
CDR3: CASRSGTATEAFF
DNA: TGTGCCAGCAGGTCCGGGACAGCGACTGAAGCTTTCTTT